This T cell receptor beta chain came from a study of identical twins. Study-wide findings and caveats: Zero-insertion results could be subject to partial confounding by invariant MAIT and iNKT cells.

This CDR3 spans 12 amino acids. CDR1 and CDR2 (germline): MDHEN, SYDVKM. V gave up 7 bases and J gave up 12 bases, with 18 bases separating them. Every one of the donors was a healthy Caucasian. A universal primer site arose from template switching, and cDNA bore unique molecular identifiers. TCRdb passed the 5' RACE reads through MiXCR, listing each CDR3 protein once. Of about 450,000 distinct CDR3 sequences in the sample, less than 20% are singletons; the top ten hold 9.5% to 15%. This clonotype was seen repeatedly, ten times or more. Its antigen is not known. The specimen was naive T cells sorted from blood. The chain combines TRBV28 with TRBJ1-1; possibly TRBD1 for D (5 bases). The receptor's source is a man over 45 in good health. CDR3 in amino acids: CASIRHWRGPFF. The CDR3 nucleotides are TGTGCCAGCATACGACATTGGCGGGGACCTTTCTTT.